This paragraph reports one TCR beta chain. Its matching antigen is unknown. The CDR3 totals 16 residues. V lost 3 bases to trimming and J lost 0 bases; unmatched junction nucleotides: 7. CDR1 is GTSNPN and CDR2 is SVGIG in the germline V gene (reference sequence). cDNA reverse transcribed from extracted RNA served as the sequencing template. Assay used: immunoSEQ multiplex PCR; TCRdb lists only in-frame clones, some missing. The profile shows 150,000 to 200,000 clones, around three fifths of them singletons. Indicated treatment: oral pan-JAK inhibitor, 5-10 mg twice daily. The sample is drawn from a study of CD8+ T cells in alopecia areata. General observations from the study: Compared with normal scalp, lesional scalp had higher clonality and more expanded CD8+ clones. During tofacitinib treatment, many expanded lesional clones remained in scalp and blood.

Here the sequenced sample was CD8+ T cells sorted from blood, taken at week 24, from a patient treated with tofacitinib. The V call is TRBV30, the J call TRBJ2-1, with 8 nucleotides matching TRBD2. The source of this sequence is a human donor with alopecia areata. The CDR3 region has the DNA TGTGCCTGGAGCCCAGCAGCGGGGGCCTCCTACAATGAGCAGTTCTTC. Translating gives CAWSPAAGASYNEQFF.